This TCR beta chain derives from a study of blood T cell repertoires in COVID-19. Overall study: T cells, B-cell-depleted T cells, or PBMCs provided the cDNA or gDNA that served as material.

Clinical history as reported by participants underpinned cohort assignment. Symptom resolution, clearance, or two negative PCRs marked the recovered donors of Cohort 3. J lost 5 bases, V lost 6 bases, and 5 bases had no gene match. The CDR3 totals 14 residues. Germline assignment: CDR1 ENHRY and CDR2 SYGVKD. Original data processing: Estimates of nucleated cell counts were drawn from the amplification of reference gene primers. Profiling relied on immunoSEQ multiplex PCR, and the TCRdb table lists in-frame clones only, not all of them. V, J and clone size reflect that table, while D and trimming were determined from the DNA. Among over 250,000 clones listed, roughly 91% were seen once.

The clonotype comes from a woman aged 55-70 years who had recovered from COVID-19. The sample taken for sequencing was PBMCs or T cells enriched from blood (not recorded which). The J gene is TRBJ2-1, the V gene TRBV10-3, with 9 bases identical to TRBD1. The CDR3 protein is CAIRNRDRDNEQFF. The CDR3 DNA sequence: TGTGCCATCAGAAACCGGGACAGGGACAATGAGCAGTTCTTC.